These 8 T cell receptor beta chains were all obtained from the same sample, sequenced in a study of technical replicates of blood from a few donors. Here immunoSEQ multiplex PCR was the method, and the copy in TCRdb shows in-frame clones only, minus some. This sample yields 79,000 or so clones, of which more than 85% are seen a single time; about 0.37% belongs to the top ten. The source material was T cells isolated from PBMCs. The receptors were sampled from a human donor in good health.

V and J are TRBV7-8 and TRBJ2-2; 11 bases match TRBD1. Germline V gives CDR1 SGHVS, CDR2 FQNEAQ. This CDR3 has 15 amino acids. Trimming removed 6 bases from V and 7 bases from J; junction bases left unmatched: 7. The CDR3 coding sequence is TGTGCCAGCAGTCTTAGGACAGGGGGCGGCGGGGAGCTGTTTTTT. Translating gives CASSLRTGGGGELFF.

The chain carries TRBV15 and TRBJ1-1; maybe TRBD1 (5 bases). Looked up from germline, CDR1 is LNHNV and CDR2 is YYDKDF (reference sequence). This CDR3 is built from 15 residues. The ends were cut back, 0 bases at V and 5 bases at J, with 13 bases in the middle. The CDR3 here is CATSRDPVSGTEAFF. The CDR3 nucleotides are TGTGCCACCAGCAGAGATCCGGTTTCAGGGACTGAAGCTTTCTTT.

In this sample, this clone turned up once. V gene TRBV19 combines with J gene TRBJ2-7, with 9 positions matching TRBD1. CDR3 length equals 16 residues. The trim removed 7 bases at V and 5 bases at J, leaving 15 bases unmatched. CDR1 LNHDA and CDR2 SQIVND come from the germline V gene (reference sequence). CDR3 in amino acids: CASTRSDWDRAHEQYF. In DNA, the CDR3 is TGTGCCAGTACAAGGTCTGACTGGGACAGGGCCCACGAGCAGTACTTC.

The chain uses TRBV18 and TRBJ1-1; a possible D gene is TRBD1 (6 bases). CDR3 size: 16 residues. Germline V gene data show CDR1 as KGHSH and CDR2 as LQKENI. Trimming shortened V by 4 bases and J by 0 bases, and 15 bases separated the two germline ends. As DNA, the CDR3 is TGTGCCAGCTCACTTTTGGACAGACAACTGAACACTGAAGCTTTCTTT. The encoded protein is CASSLLDRQLNTEAFF.

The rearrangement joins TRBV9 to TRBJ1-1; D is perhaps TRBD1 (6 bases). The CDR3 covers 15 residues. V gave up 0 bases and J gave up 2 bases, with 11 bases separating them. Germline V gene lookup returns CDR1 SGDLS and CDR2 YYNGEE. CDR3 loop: CASSVGGGGNTEAFF. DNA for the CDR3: TGTGCCAGCAGCGTAGGGGGAGGGGGTAACACTGAAGCTTTCTTT.

Here the CDR3 reads CASRGGFAGEYEQYF. CDR3 coding DNA: TGTGCCAGCAGGGGGGGGTTTGCGGGAGAATACGAGCAGTACTTC. The chain has TRBV2 and TRBJ2-7, with TRBD2 identical over 7 bases. V dropped 6 bases and J dropped 4; count of bases not matched to a gene: 12. CDR3 size: 15 residues. Per germline, CDR1 SNHLY and CDR2 FYNNEI.

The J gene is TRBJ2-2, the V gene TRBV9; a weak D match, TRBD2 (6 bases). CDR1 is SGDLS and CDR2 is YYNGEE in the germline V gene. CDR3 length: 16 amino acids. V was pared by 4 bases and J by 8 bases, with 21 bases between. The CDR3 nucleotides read TGTGCCAGCAGCCCCTTAGGGACTCCACCCCGGGGGGAGCTGTTTTTT. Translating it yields CASSPLGTPPRGELFF.

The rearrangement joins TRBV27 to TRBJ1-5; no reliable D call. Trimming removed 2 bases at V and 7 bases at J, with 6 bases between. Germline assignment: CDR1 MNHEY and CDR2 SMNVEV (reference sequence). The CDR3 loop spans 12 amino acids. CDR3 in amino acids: CASSLGGQPQHF. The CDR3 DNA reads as TGTGCCAGCAGTTTAGGCGGCCAGCCCCAGCATTTT.